Below are 24 T cell receptor beta chains sequenced from a single sample in a study of OX40 agonist ivuxolimab in advanced cancers. Data came from immunoSEQ multiplex PCR; TCRdb stores just in-frame clones and leaves some out. Among 78,000 or so clones listed, roughly 84% were seen once. The sequencing here drew on CD4+ or CD8+ T cells sorted from blood, taken in a trial of the OX40 agonist ivuxolimab. These receptors all stem from an adult with an advanced solid tumor such as melanoma, head and neck, liver or kidney cancer.

This clone was seen a handful of times. For the CDR3, the DNA is TGTGCCAGCAGTCCATCTGAGGTCTACGAGCAGTACTTC. Translated, it gives CASSPSEVYEQYF. The V gene is TRBV6-1, the J gene TRBJ2-7; D remains ambiguous. Between the trimmed V and J ends, which lost 5 bases and 3 bases, there was a span of 11 bases. The CDR3 loop spans 13 amino acids. Germline CDR1 MNHNS, CDR2 SASEGT.

This clone appeared a few times. V and J are TRBV5-6 and TRBJ2-3; D gene ambiguous. Per the germline V gene, CDR1 is SGHDT and CDR2 is YYEEEE. This CDR3 contains 15 residues. Deletions cut 0 bases from V and 6 bases from J, with 14 bases between. The CDR3 sequence is CASSLASLHSDTQYF. CDR3 coding DNA: TGTGCCAGCAGCTTGGCCTCCTTGCACTCCGATACGCAGTATTTT.

This chain joins TRBV2 and TRBJ1-4; a possible D gene is TRBD1 (6 bases). Looked up from germline, CDR1 is SNHLY and CDR2 is FYNNEI. This CDR3 is 12 amino acids long. V gave up 6 bases and J gave up 8 bases, with 10 bases separating them. In DNA, the CDR3 is TGTGCCAGCAGGACAGGAACCGAAAAACTGTTTTTT. Residues: CASRTGTEKLFF.

V usage is TRBV20-1 and J usage is TRBJ2-7; D is ambiguous. This CDR3 is built from 10 residues. V was pared by 2 bases and J by 4 bases, with 3 bases between. Germline V gene data show CDR1 as DFQATT and CDR2 as SNEGSKA (reference sequence). The chain's CDR3 is CSARHYEQYF. The CDR3 nucleotides read TGCAGTGCTAGACATTACGAGCAGTACTTC.

This clone was detected once. V usage is TRBV13 and J usage is TRBJ1-2; perhaps TRBD1 as D (5 bases). The V gene lost 1 base and the J gene lost 4 bases, with 19 bases spanning the gap. The germline CDR1 and CDR2 sequences are PRHDT and FYEKMQ (reference sequence). CDR3 length: 17 amino acids. The CDR3, as DNA: TGTGCCAGCAGCTTAGCCCTAGACAGAGGAACAGCCTATGGCTACACCTTC. It codes for CASSLALDRGTAYGYTF.

The rearrangement joins TRBV11-2 to TRBJ2-1; 13 bases map to TRBD2. The germline V gene has CDR1 SGHAT and CDR2 FQNNGV. Germline trimming cut 6 bases from V and 12 bases from J; bases unmatched to any gene: 14. This CDR3 spans 16 amino acids. This CDR3 is CASRLIPGLAGVSQFF. In DNA form, the CDR3 reads TGTGCCAGCAGGCTTATTCCCGGACTAGCGGGAGTATCGCAGTTCTTC. Using reference TRBV11-2 and TRBJ2-1 for the parts outside the CDR3, the full variable domain is EAGVAQSPRYKIIEKRQSVAFWCNPISGHATLYWYQQILGQGPKLLIQFQNNGVVDDSQLPKDRFSAERLKGVDSTLKIQPAKLEDSAVYLCASRLIPGLAGVSQFFGPGTRLTVL.

The gene calls are TRBV4-1 and TRBJ2-1; D uncertain. This CDR3 is built from 14 residues. Germline values: CDR1 MGHRA, CDR2 YSYEKL. The germline V and J ends were trimmed by 7 bases and 4 bases, with 14 bases remaining between them. The CDR3 nucleotides are TGCGCCAGCAAGGAACTATTCGGTTACAATGAGCAGTTCTTC. Protein: CASKELFGYNEQFF.

The chain links TRBV5-4 to TRBJ2-1, with D perhaps TRBD1 (5 bases). The CDR3 is made up of 14 amino acids. From germline, CDR1 is SGHNT and CDR2 YYREEE (reference sequence). The V gene lost 4 bases and the J gene lost 11 bases, with 19 bases spanning the gap. The DNA for the CDR3 is TGTGCCAGCAGCCAGGATAGGACATCGAAAAAGCAGTTCTTC. This encodes CASSQDRTSKKQFF.

The rearrangement joins TRBV15 to TRBJ2-3; D gene uncertain. CDR1 LNHNV and CDR2 YYDKDF come from the germline V gene (reference sequence). This CDR3 spans 13 amino acids. V was trimmed by 4 bases and J by 2 bases, leaving 7 bases between them. The CDR3 spells CATSTGSTDTQYF. Here the CDR3 DNA reads TGTGCCACCAGCACAGGATCCACAGATACGCAGTATTTT.

J is TRBJ2-2 and V is TRBV2; 7 positions agree with TRBD1. Losses at the gene ends were 2 bases for V and 5 bases for J; bases not matched to a gene: 5. The germline gives CDR1 SNHLY, CDR2 FYNNEI. The CDR3 spans 15 residues. CDR3 nucleotide sequence: TGTGCCAGCAGTGAATCACAGGGGCGGACCGGGGAGCTGTTTTTT. Encoded protein: CASSESQGRTGELFF.

A few counts support this clone. The chain combines TRBV6-5 with TRBJ2-5; D is unclear. Trimming removed 7 bases from V and 1 base from J, with 10 bases in between. CDR3 length: 13 amino acids. Germline CDR1 and CDR2: MNHEY and SVGAGI. The CDR3 DNA reads TGTGCCAGCACACGCAGGAGCCAAGAGACCCAGTACTTC. This translates into CASTRRSQETQYF.

J is TRBJ2-1 and V is TRBV5-4, with 9 bases lining up with TRBD2. The CDR3 covers 13 residues. The germline CDR1 and CDR2 sequences are SGHNT and YYREEE (reference sequence). The junction had 4 bases not matched to a gene; V was cut back by 0 bases and J by 12 bases. The CDR3 loop reads CASSLDGTSRQFF. As DNA, the CDR3 is TGTGCCAGCAGCTTGGATGGGACTAGCAGGCAGTTCTTC.

V is TRBV28 and J is TRBJ2-5, with D perhaps TRBD1 (6 bases). The J call is uncertain, as TRBJ2-7 better fits the DNA end. The CDR3 extends over 16 amino acids. Germline V gives CDR1 MDHEN, CDR2 SYDVKM. The CDR3 is CASSFPGQYYSYEQYF. As DNA, the CDR3 is TGTGCCAGCAGTTTCCCCGGACAGTATTACTCCTACGAGCAGTACTTC.

The chain has TRBV10-2 and TRBJ2-5; 10 bases map to TRBD1. With V trimmed by 4 bases and J by 4 bases, 6 bases remained unmatched. Germline CDR1 WSHSY, CDR2 SAAADI. This CDR3 contains 15 residues. The CDR3 protein is CASSGTGGIGETQYF. The CDR3 nucleotides are TGCGCCAGCAGTGGGACAGGGGGTATCGGAGAGACCCAGTACTTC.

This rearrangement joins TRBV27 to TRBJ1-4, with 7 nucleotides matching TRBD1. The CDR3 length is 17 residues. Germline V CDR1 and CDR2: MNHEY, SMNVEV (reference sequence). The trim removed 4 bases at V and 5 bases at J, leaving 13 bases unmatched. CDR3 coding DNA: TGTGCCAGCAGTTACAGGGGTCTCCGCAATCCAAATGAAAAACTGTTTTTT. Translated, it gives CASSYRGLRNPNEKLFF.

This chain uses TRBV6-1 with TRBJ1-6; tentatively, D is TRBD1 (6 bases). Germline CDR1 and CDR2: MNHNS and SASEGT. The length of the CDR3 is 14 residues. V was shortened by 8 bases and J by 4 bases, with 12 bases between the two germline ends. CDR3 sequence reads: CASESDSYNSPLHF. The CDR3 bases are TGTGCCAGCGAATCGGACAGTTATAATTCACCCCTCCACTTT.

Only one count was recorded for this clone. The chain links TRBV7-6 to TRBJ2-3; D may be TRBD2 (6 bases). The V gene lost 1 base and the J gene lost 5 bases, with 10 bases spanning the gap. The CDR3 spans 14 residues. The germline V gene has CDR1 SGHVS and CDR2 FNYEAQ. The CDR3, as DNA: TGTGCCAGCAGCTTAGGCACGGGACTAGATACGCAGTATTTT. Amino acid sequence: CASSLGTGLDTQYF.

The V and J genes are TRBV6-1 and TRBJ1-5, with TRBD1 as a possible D gene (5 bases). Germline lookup yields CDR1 MNHNS and CDR2 SASEGT. Trimming stripped 7 bases from V and 2 bases from J, with 12 bases between. The CDR3 contains 14 residues. The CDR3 DNA reads TGTGCCAGCATTGAGCGCAGGGGCAATCAGCCCCAGCATTTT. Translation gives CASIERRGNQPQHF.

This chain uses TRBV11-2 with TRBJ2-5; D is tentatively TRBD1 or TRBD2 (6 bases each). This CDR3 region has 16 residues. V was shortened by 4 bases and J by 0 bases, with 15 bases between the two germline ends. Germline assignment: CDR1 SGHAT and CDR2 FQNNGV. CDR3 DNA: TGTGCCAGCAGCTCCAGGGGAGGCCTGTACCAAGAGACCCAGTACTTC. This codes for CASSSRGGLYQETQYF. Combining the CDR3 with reference TRBV11-2 and TRBJ2-5 gives the whole variable domain EAGVAQSPRYKIIEKRQSVAFWCNPISGHATLYWYQQILGQGPKLLIQFQNNGVVDDSQLPKDRFSAERLKGVDSTLKIQPAKLEDSAVYLCASSSRGGLYQETQYFGPGTRLLVL.

The chain combines TRBV19 with TRBJ2-3, with 15 bases matching TRBD2. Losses at the gene ends were 5 bases for V and 2 bases for J; bases not matched to a gene: 5. The CDR3 has 17 amino acids. The germline gives CDR1 LNHDA, CDR2 SQIVND (reference sequence). The CDR3 DNA is TGTGCCAGTAGTCCATGGACTAGCGGGGGGGTCACAGATACGCAGTATTTT. Its translation: CASSPWTSGGVTDTQYF.

This clone was seen only a few times. The V call is TRBV6-1, the J call TRBJ2-2, with D perhaps matching TRBD1 (5 bases). Germline CDR1 and CDR2: MNHNS and SASEGT. The CDR3 is 13 amino acids. The V and J ends lost 9 bases and 5 bases respectively, with 13 bases between them. The CDR3 region has the DNA TGTGCCAGTTCGCTCCGACAGACCGGGGAGCTGTTTTTT. This codes for CASSLRQTGELFF.

The V and J genes are TRBV2 and TRBJ1-4; a possible D gene is TRBD1 (5 bases). Trimming pared 7 bases from V and 0 bases from J, leaving 12 bases between. CDR3 length: 15 amino acids. CDR1 and CDR2 from the germline V gene are SNHLY and FYNNEI. CDR3 DNA: TGTGCCAGCACCCAGGGAGGTGCAACTAATGAAAAACTGTTTTTT. Translation gives CASTQGGATNEKLFF.

This chain links TRBV10-1 with TRBJ2-1; 8 bases align to TRBD1. This CDR3 has 17 amino acids. With V trimmed by 5 bases and J by 9 bases, 18 bases remained unmatched. The germline V gene has CDR1 WNHNN and CDR2 SYGVQD (reference sequence). The CDR3 DNA sequence: TGCGCCAGCAGTTCTCGGACAGGGCCCTTATTCAGGGGTGAGCAGTTCTTC. Residues: CASSSRTGPLFRGEQFF.

CDR3 bases: TGCGCCAGCAGCTCTCCGACTAGCGGGAGGCAAGAGACCCAGTACTTC. This translates into CASSSPTSGRQETQYF. The chain employs TRBV5-1 and TRBJ2-5; 13 nucleotides match TRBD2. CDR3 length: 16 residues. The V gene end was trimmed by 3 bases and the J gene end by 2 bases; junction bases not matched to a gene: 4. Germline V gene data show CDR1 as SGHRS and CDR2 as YFSETQ.